Presented here are 16 T cell receptor beta chains from one specimen sequenced in a study of T cell repertoires in cytomegalovirus infection. Their antigens remain unidentified. One entry per CDR3 protein, called by TCRdb with MiXCR from the reads. The repertoire consists of fewer than 350,000 distinct CDR3 sequences, with almost 30% occurring once and the leading ten covering 20%. The sample was cultured PBMCs, taken from culture after CMV antigen stimulation. The source is a human donor in good health (CMV status not recorded). Some clones in this sample may be carry-over from other donors' samples.

The CDR3 coding sequence is TGTGCCAGCAGTCCCAGAAGCGGCAATCAGCCCCAGCATTTT. This sequence encodes CASSPRSGNQPQHF. This chain uses TRBV27 with TRBJ1-5; D is ambiguous. Trimming removed 5 bases at V and 2 bases at J, with 10 bases between. The CDR3 is 14 residues long. CDR1 MNHEY and CDR2 SMNVEV come from the germline V gene (reference sequence).

The table lists this clonotype with a few counts. This chain uses TRBV6-5 with TRBJ1-1; the D gene is possibly TRBD1 (6 bases). Germline-derived CDR1 and CDR2 are MNHEY and SVGAGI. The CDR3 contains 11 residues. The V and J ends lost 6 bases and 11 bases respectively, with 13 bases between them. CDR3 amino acids: CASSPGTRAFF. The CDR3, as DNA: TGTGCCAGCAGCCCCGGGACACGGGCTTTCTTT.

The chain is built from TRBV7-9 and TRBJ2-1, with 9 bases lining up with TRBD2. CDR1 is SEHNR, CDR2 FQNEAQ, per germline (reference sequence). V was pared by 7 bases and J by 5 bases, with 9 bases of the junction left unmatched. This CDR3 region has 15 residues. This CDR3 is CASIVGRGGHNEQFF. CDR3 bases: TGTGCCAGCATCGTTGGGCGGGGGGGCCACAATGAGCAGTTCTTC.

This clonotype was seen many times. This sequence joins TRBV14 and TRBJ2-5; TRBD1 matches at 12 bases. Germline lookup yields CDR1 SGHDN and CDR2 FVKESK. Trimming cost V 1 base and J 5 bases; bases outside gene matches: 2. The CDR3 has 15 residues. DNA of the CDR3: TGTGCCAGCAGCCAAGCTGGGACAGGGGGCGAGACCCAGTACTTC. It translates to CASSQAGTGGETQYF.

This clonotype has ten or more counts. The rearrangement joins TRBV7-2 to TRBJ2-5; 7 bases align to TRBD2. J was trimmed by 5 bases and V by 2 bases; bases with no gene match: 8. Germline-derived CDR1 and CDR2 are SGHTA and FQGNSA. The CDR3 consists of 15 residues. CDR3 sequence reads: CASSLSGVLGETQYF. The CDR3, as DNA: TGTGCCAGCAGCTTAAGCGGGGTACTCGGGGAGACCCAGTACTTC.

This clonotype appeared a few times. The chain carries TRBV28 and TRBJ1-1; possibly TRBD1 for D (6 bases). The V gene lost 7 bases and the J gene lost 3 bases, with 12 bases spanning the gap. This CDR3 has 13 amino acids. The germline V gene encodes CDR1 MDHEN and CDR2 SYDVKM. CDR3 in amino acids: CASTSDSYTEAFF. The DNA of the CDR3 is TGTGCCAGCACCTCGGACAGTTACACTGAAGCTTTCTTT.

The chain combines TRBV7-6 with TRBJ2-3; D not resolved. Per the germline V gene, CDR1 is SGHVS and CDR2 is FNYEAQ. CDR3 length: 13 residues. V lost 3 bases to trimming and J lost 4 bases, with 8 bases between them. This CDR3 is CASSFNGADTQYF. CDR3 nucleotide sequence: TGTGCCAGCAGCTTTAATGGTGCAGATACGCAGTATTTT.

V gene TRBV12-3 or TRBV12-4 combines with J gene TRBJ1-1, with a tentative D call TRBD1 (5 bases). The CDR3 is 12 residues long. V lost 7 bases and J lost 5, with 11 bases in between. The CDR3 region is CASTRAGTEAFF. The CDR3, as DNA: TGTGCCAGCACCAGAGCAGGGACTGAAGCTTTCTTT.

This chain joins TRBV29-1 and TRBJ2-2; 11 bases line up with TRBD2. Germline V gives CDR1 SQVTM, CDR2 ANQGSEA. The CDR3 has 16 amino acids. V gave up 4 bases and J gave up 0 bases; unmatched junction bases: 4. The CDR3 nucleotides read TGCAGCGTTGGAGGGACTAGCGGCTCGAACACCGGGGAGCTGTTTTTT. It codes for CSVGGTSGSNTGELFF.

The chain joins TRBV4-1 to TRBJ1-5, with 7 bases identical to TRBD1. Unmatched junction bases numbered 7, after V lost 1 base and J lost 4 bases. This CDR3 has 16 residues. Germline loops: CDR1 MGHRA, CDR2 YSYEKL. Written as DNA, the CDR3 is TGCGCCAGCAGCCAAGTGGGTGGGACAGCTAATCAGCCCCAGCATTTT. Translated, it gives CASSQVGGTANQPQHF.

This clonotype was picked up a small number of times. V is TRBV7-3 and J is TRBJ2-4, with a weak D call TRBD2 (6 bases). Germline V lookup: CDR1 SGHTA, CDR2 FQGTGA. Trimming took off 4 bases at V and 1 base at J, with 20 bases between the two ends. The CDR3 is made up of 18 amino acids. The CDR3 DNA follows: TGTGCCAGCAGCTCTCCGGGACTCTCGGGACGGGCCAAAAACATTCAGTACTTC. Protein sequence: CASSSPGLSGRAKNIQYF. Combining the CDR3 with reference TRBV7-3 and TRBJ2-4 gives the whole variable domain GAGVSQTPSNKVTEKGKYVELRCDPISGHTALYWYRQSLGQGPEFLIYFQGTGAADDSGLPNDRFFAVRPEGSVSTLKIQRTERGDSAVYLCASSSPGLSGRAKNIQYFGAGTRLSVL.

This clonotype showed up just a few times. The chain links TRBV5-4 to TRBJ1-6; the D gene is possibly TRBD1 (5 bases). Germline V gene sequence: CDR1 SGHNT, CDR2 YYREEE (reference sequence). This CDR3 is 15 amino acids long. V was clipped by 5 bases and J by 10 bases, with 19 bases between them. The CDR3 loop is CASRLQAQPRSPLHF. In DNA form, the CDR3 reads TGTGCCAGCAGGCTACAGGCTCAACCCCGATCACCCCTCCACTTT.

The chain has TRBV7-9 and TRBJ1-1; weak D call: TRBD1 (5 bases). V shed 5 bases and J shed 3 bases, with 16 bases lying between them. The CDR3 sequence is 15 residues long. Germline CDR1 is SEHNR and CDR2 is FQNEAQ (reference sequence). This chain's CDR3 is CASSDRRGGDTEAFF. CDR3 DNA: TGTGCCAGCAGCGATCGGAGGGGAGGCGACACTGAAGCTTTCTTT.

In its sample, this clonotype was seen many times. The chain employs TRBV7-2 and TRBJ1-5; D is ambiguous. Looked up from germline, CDR1 is SGHTA and CDR2 is FQGNSA. The CDR3 totals 13 residues. V was shortened by 0 bases and J by 5 bases, with 5 bases between the two germline ends. CDR3 DNA: TGTGCCAGCAGCTTAGCGGTGGATCAGCCCCAGCATTTT. This sequence encodes CASSLAVDQPQHF.

This sequence joins TRBV4-1 and TRBJ2-3; D call uncertain. Germline-derived CDR1 and CDR2 are MGHRA and YSYEKL. The CDR3 is 14 residues long. V lost 0 bases and J lost 2, with 6 bases in between. CDR3 DNA: TGCGCCAGCAGCCAAGATACTTCCACAGATACGCAGTATTTT. It encodes CASSQDTSTDTQYF.

In this sample, this clonotype turned up a few times. The chain carries TRBV7-8 and TRBJ2-2; 8 positions match TRBD2. V dropped 1 base and J dropped 5; count of bases not matched to a gene: 6. The CDR3 has 16 amino acids. CDR1 is SGHVS and CDR2 is FQNEAQ in the germline V gene. The chain's CDR3 is CASSLEGLVNTGELFF. CDR3 nucleotides: TGTGCCAGCAGCTTAGAGGGACTAGTGAATACCGGGGAGCTGTTTTTT.